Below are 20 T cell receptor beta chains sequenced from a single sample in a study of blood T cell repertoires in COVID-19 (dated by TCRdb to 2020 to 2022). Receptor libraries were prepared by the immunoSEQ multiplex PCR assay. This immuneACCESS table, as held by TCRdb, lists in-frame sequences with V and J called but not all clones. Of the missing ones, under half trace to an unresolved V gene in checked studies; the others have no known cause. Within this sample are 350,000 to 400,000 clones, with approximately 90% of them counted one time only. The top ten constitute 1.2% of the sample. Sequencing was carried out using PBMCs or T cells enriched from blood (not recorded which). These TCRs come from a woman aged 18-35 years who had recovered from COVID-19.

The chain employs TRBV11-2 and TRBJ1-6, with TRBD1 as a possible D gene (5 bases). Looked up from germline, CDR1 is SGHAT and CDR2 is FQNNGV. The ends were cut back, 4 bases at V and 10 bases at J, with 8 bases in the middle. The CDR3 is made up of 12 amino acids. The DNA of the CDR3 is TGTGCCAGCAGCTCCGACAGATCACCCCTCCACTTT. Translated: CASSSDRSPLHF.

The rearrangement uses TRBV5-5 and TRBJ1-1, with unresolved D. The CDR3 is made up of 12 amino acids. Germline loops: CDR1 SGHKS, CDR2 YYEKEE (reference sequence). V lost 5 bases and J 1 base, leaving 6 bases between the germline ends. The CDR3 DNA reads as TGTGCCAGCAGGTCCGGGAACACTGAAGCTTTCTTT. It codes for CASRSGNTEAFF.

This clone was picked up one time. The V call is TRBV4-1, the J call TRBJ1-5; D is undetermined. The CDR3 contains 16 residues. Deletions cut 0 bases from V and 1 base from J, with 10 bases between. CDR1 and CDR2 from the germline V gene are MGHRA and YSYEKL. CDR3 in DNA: TGCGCCAGCAGCCAAGATCCTGGGCAGAGCAATCAGCCCCAGCATTTT. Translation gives CASSQDPGQSNQPQHF.

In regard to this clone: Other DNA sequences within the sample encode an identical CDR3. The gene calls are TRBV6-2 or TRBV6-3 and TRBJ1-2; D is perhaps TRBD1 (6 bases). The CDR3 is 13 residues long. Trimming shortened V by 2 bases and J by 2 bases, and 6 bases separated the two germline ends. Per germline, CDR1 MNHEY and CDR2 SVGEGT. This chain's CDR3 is CASSYQGNYGYTF. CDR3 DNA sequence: TGTGCCAGCAGTTACCAGGGGAACTATGGCTACACCTTC.

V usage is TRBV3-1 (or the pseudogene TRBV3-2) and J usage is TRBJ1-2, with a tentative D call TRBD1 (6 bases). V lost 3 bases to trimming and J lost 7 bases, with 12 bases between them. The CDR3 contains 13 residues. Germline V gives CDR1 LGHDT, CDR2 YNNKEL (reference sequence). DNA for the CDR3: TGTGCCAGCAGCCATGGCAGGGGTGGTGGCTACACCTTC. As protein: CASSHGRGGGYTF.

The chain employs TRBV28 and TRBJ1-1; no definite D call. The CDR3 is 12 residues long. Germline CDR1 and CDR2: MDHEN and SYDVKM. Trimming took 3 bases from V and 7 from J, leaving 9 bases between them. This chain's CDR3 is CASSLWSGEAFF. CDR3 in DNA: TGTGCCAGCAGTTTGTGGTCGGGTGAAGCTTTCTTT.

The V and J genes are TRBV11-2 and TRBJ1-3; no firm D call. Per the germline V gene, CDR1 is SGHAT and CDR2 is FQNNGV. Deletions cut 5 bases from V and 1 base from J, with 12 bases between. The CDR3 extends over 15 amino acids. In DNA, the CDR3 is TGTGCCAGCAGCCGCGACACTTATTCTGGAAACACCATATATTTT. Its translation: CASSRDTYSGNTIYF.

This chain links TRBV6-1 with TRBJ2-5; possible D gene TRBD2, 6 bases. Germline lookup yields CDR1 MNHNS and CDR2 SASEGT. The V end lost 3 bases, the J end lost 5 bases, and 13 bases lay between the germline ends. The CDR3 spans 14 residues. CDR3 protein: CASSERLAWETQYF. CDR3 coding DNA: TGTGCCAGCAGTGAGCGGCTAGCGTGGGAGACCCAGTACTTC.

The CDR3 protein is CASSWGVHQPQHF. CDR3 in DNA: TGTGCCAGCAGTTGGGGGGTCCATCAGCCCCAGCATTTT. The J gene is TRBJ1-5, the V gene TRBV27, with a tentative D call TRBD1 (5 bases). Trimming took off 4 bases at V and 5 bases at J, with 9 bases between the two ends. Germline V CDR1 and CDR2: MNHEY, SMNVEV (reference sequence). There are 13 residues in the CDR3.

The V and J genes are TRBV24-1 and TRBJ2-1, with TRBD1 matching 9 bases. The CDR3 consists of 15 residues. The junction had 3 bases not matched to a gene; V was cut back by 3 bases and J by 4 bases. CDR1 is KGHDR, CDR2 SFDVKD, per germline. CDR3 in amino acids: CATSDRDRVYNEQFF. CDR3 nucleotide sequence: TGTGCCACCAGTGATCGGGACAGGGTATACAATGAGCAGTTCTTC.

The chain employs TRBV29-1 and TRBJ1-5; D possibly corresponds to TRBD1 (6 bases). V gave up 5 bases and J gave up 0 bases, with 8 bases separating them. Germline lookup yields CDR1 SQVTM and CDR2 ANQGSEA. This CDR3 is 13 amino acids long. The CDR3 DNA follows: TGCAGCGTTCAGGACAGTAGCAATCAGCCCCAGCATTTT. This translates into CSVQDSSNQPQHF.

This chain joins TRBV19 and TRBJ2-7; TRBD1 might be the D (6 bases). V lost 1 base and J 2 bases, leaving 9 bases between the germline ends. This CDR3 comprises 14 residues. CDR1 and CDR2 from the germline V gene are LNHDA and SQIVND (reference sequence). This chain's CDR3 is CASSIGTAAYEQYF. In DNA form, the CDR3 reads TGTGCCAGTAGTATAGGGACAGCCGCCTACGAGCAGTACTTC.

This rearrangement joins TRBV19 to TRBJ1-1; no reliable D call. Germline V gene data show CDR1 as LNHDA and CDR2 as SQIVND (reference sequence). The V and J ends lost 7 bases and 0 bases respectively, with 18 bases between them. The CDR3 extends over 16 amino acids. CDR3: CASTVTFTVMNTEAFF. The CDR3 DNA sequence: TGTGCCAGTACAGTTACGTTCACAGTCATGAACACTGAAGCTTTCTTT.

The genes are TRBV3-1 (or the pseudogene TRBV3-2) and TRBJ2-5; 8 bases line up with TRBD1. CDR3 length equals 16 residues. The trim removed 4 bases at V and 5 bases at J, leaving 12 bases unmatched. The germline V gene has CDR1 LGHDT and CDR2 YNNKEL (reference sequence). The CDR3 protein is CASSLAGGYAFETQYF. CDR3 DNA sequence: TGTGCCAGCAGCCTAGCAGGGGGCTATGCATTCGAGACCCAGTACTTC.

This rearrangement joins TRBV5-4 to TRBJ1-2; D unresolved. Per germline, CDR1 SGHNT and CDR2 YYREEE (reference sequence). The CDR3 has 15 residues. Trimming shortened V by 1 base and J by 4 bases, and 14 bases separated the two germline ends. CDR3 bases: TGTGCCAGCAGCTTGACAGCTCAAACTCTCTATGGCTACACCTTC. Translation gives CASSLTAQTLYGYTF.

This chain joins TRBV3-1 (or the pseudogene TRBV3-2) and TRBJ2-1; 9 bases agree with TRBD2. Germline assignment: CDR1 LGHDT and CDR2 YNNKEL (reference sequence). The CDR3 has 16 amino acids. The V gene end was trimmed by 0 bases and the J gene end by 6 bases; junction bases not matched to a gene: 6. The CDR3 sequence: CASSQDPAGGSNEQFF. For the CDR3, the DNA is TGTGCCAGCAGCCAAGATCCAGCGGGGGGATCCAATGAGCAGTTCTTC.

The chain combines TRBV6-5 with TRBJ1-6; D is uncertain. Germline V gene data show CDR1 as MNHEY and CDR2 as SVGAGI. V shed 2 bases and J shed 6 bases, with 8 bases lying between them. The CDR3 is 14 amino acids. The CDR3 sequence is CASSYVVSNSPLHF. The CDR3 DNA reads TGTGCCAGCAGTTACGTAGTTTCTAATTCACCCCTCCACTTT.

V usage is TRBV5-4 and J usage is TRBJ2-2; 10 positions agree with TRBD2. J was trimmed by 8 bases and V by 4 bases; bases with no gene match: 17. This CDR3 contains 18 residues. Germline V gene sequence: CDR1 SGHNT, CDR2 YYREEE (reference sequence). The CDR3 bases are TGTGCCAGCAGCCGGAAACAGACGACTAGCGGGTGGAGAGGGGAGCTGTTTTTT. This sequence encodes CASSRKQTTSGWRGELFF.

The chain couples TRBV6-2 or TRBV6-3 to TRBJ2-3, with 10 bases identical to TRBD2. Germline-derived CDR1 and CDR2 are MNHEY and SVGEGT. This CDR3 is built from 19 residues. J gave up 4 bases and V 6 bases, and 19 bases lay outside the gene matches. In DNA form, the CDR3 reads TGTGCCAGCAGCCGACCCCTCACTAGCGGGGAAATTCCTCCAGATACGCAGTATTTT. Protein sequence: CASSRPLTSGEIPPDTQYF.

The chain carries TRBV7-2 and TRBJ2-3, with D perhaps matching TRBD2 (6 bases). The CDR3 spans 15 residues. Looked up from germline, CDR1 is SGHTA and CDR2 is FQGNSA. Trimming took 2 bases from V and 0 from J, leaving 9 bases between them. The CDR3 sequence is CASSLWRASTDTQYF. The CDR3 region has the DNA TGTGCCAGCAGCTTATGGAGGGCTAGCACAGATACGCAGTATTTT.